These 27 T cell receptor beta chains came from one sample sequenced in a study of human T cells and chemical hapten exposure. Each CDR3 protein gets one entry after TCRdb re-called the RACE reads with MiXCR. This table has about 92,000 distinct CDR3 sequences, roughly 8.8% appearing once. This sample's time point: pre-sensitization, week 0. Treatment denoted: therapeutic diphenylcyclopropenone sensitization with weekly scalp DPC. The sample in question was whole blood, obtained in connection with sensitization to the hapten diphenylcyclopropenone (DPC). These receptors all come from a woman aged 40 to 55 with alopecia areata. Some clones in this sample may be carry-over from other donors' samples.

The chain employs TRBV6-1 and TRBJ1-4, with a weak D call TRBD1 (5 bases). This CDR3 has 14 amino acids. Germline CDR1 reads MNHNS; CDR2 reads SASEGT. V dropped 6 bases and J dropped 6 bases, with 14 bases sitting between them. CDR3 in DNA: TGTGCCAGCAGCCTCGACAGAGGGGATGAAAAACTGTTTTTT. It yields the protein CASSLDRGDEKLFF.

The V call is TRBV5-4, the J call TRBJ1-2; D uncertain. V dropped 5 bases and J dropped 0 bases, with 14 bases sitting between them. Germline loops: CDR1 SGHNT, CDR2 YYREEE (reference sequence). CDR3 size: 15 residues. The CDR3 region has the DNA TGTGCCAGCAGTTTCCCAGGAGCAGCTAACTATGGCTACACCTTC. This translates into CASSFPGAANYGYTF. Variable domain in full (rest from reference TRBV5-4 and TRBJ1-2): ETGVTQSPTHLIKTRGQQVTLRCSSQSGHNTVSWYQQALGQGPQFIFQYYREEENGRGNFPPRFSGLQFPNYSSELNVNALELDDSALYLCASSFPGAANYGYTFGSGTRLTVV.

This clonotype was counted only a few times. This chain uses TRBV6-5 with TRBJ1-1, with 9 bases that match TRBD1. Germline V CDR1 and CDR2: MNHEY, SVGAGI. The CDR3 sequence is 14 residues long. With V trimmed by 2 bases and J by 4 bases, 2 bases remained unmatched. The CDR3 DNA reads TGTGCCAGCAGTTACCGGACAGGGGCCACTGAAGCTTTCTTT. This sequence encodes CASSYRTGATEAFF.

Ten or more counts support this clonotype. This chain connects TRBV2 to TRBJ1-2; D gene uncertain. The V gene's germline CDR1 is SNHLY and CDR2 FYNNEI. V lost 6 bases, J lost 4 bases, and 15 bases lay in between. This CDR3 has 14 residues. The CDR3 loop is CASSFSEVGYGYTF. The CDR3, as DNA: TGTGCCAGCAGCTTCTCCGAGGTTGGCTATGGCTACACCTTC.

Ten or more counts support this clonotype. The J gene is TRBJ2-3, the V gene TRBV4-3, with a possible D match to TRBD2 (5 bases). The CDR3 runs to 16 residues. Per the germline V gene, CDR1 is LGHNA and CDR2 is YSLEER. Trimming cost V 1 base and J 0 bases, with 11 bases left between them. This CDR3 reads CASSQVRLASTDTQYF. In DNA form, the CDR3 reads TGCGCCAGCAGCCAAGTTAGGCTAGCTAGCACAGATACGCAGTATTTT.

This clonotype was seen ten or more times. The V and J genes are TRBV3-1 and TRBJ2-5; D possibly corresponds to TRBD1 (6 bases). The CDR3 covers 14 residues. Germline V gene lookup returns CDR1 LGHDT and CDR2 YNNKEL (reference sequence). V was trimmed by 4 bases and J by 2 bases, leaving 11 bases between them. The CDR3 DNA reads as TGTGCCAGCAGCCTTTACAGGGATCAAGAGACCCAGTACTTC. Protein product: CASSLYRDQETQYF.

This clonotype came up a few times. This rearrangement joins TRBV28 to TRBJ1-5, with 7 bases identical to TRBD1. Per germline, CDR1 MDHEN and CDR2 SYDVKM. The ends lost 3 bases at V and 2 bases at J; junction bases unmatched: 10. The CDR3 extends over 17 amino acids. CDR3 loop: CASSFGTRGTRNQPQHF. The DNA of the CDR3 is TGTGCCAGCAGTTTTGGCACCAGGGGGACCCGCAATCAGCCCCAGCATTTT.

In its sample, this clonotype was seen many times. This chain joins TRBV4-1 and TRBJ2-1, with D unclear. The CDR3 has 13 residues. Germline lookup yields CDR1 MGHRA and CDR2 YSYEKL. The V end was cut by 0 bases, the J end by 7 bases, with 7 bases between. CDR3 protein: CASSQDGRNEQFF. CDR3 DNA: TGCGCCAGCAGCCAAGATGGCAGGAATGAGCAGTTCTTC.

This chain uses TRBV9 with TRBJ1-1; D is unresolved. V dropped 0 bases and J dropped 4 bases, with 10 bases sitting between them. Germline assignment: CDR1 SGDLS and CDR2 YYNGEE. This CDR3 comprises 14 residues. The CDR3 DNA sequence: TGTGCCAGCAGCGTAGAGGACTGGAGCACTGAAGCTTTCTTT. Translating it yields CASSVEDWSTEAFF.

This clonotype was counted ten times or more. The V and J genes are TRBV5-1 and TRBJ2-3, with 8 bases aligning to TRBD2. Germline CDR1 and CDR2: SGHRS and YFSETQ. Unmatched junction bases numbered 6, after V lost 5 bases and J lost 4 bases. CDR3 size: 14 residues. The CDR3 DNA reads TGCGCCAGCAGTCCGGGGGGGGCCCCAGATACGCAGTATTTT. Its translation is CASSPGGAPDTQYF.

This clonotype was observed many times. The rearrangement links TRBV3-1 to TRBJ2-1; 8 bases match TRBD2. The CDR3 is made up of 16 amino acids. The V segment lost 4 bases and the J segment 7 bases; nucleotides outside the gene matches: 12. CDR1 is LGHDT and CDR2 is YNNKEL in the germline V gene (reference sequence). The CDR3 bases are TGTGCCAGCAGCCGGAACGGGGGGGCCGTTGTGAATGAGCAGTTCTTC. Translation: CASSRNGGAVVNEQFF.

The CDR3 reads CASSYSEGNQPQHF. In nucleotides, the CDR3 is TGTGCCAGCAGTTACTCGGAGGGGAATCAGCCCCAGCATTTT. This rearrangement joins TRBV6-6 to TRBJ1-5, with a tentative D call TRBD1 (5 bases). This CDR3 is 14 amino acids long. V shed 0 bases and J shed 4 bases, with 7 bases lying between them. Germline loops: CDR1 MNHNY, CDR2 SVGAGI (reference sequence).

In its sample, this clonotype was seen many times. V gene TRBV6-5 combines with J gene TRBJ2-7; 8 nucleotides line up with TRBD1. With V trimmed by 5 bases and J by 11 bases, 8 bases remained unmatched. Germline V lookup: CDR1 MNHEY, CDR2 SVGAGI. The CDR3 runs 12 residues. The CDR3 sequence: CASSADRVKEYF. The CDR3, as DNA: TGTGCCAGCAGTGCGGACAGGGTGAAGGAGTACTTC.

This clonotype came up a few times. The chain is built from TRBV4-3 and TRBJ2-3; 8 nucleotides align to TRBD2. This CDR3 has 15 residues. V lost 4 bases, J lost 4 bases, and 7 bases stayed unmatched. CDR1 is LGHNA, CDR2 YSLEER, per germline. The CDR3 is CASSLQRGSSDTQYF. The CDR3 bases are TGCGCCAGCAGCCTCCAGCGGGGGTCGTCAGATACGCAGTATTTT.

This clonotype came up many times. This chain connects TRBV19 to TRBJ2-7, with D possibly matching TRBD1 (6 bases). Germline CDR1 reads LNHDA; CDR2 reads SQIVND (reference sequence). V lost 2 bases to trimming and J lost 2 bases, with 19 bases between them. This CDR3 spans 17 amino acids. CDR3 sequence (DNA): TGTGCCAGTAGTATATTGGGTACAGGGACGCAAGCCTACGAGCAGTACTTC. Amino acids: CASSILGTGTQAYEQYF.

This clonotype was detected ten times or more. The chain joins TRBV2 to TRBJ2-7; D is uncertain. The CDR3 totals 14 residues. Trimming removed 1 base from V and 0 bases from J, with 7 bases in between. Germline-derived CDR1 and CDR2 are SNHLY and FYNNEI. The CDR3 is CASSEDRASYEQYF. CDR3 bases: TGTGCCAGCAGTGAAGACCGCGCCTCCTACGAGCAGTACTTC.

This clonotype showed up many times. V and J are TRBV7-9 and TRBJ1-5; D possibly corresponds to TRBD1 (5 bases). V lost 3 bases and J lost 6, with 9 bases in between. Per the germline V gene, CDR1 is SEHNR and CDR2 is FQNEAQ (reference sequence). The CDR3 sequence is 13 residues long. CDR3: CASSFFQGQPQHF. CDR3 DNA: TGTGCCAGCAGCTTCTTTCAGGGTCAGCCCCAGCATTTT.

Regarding this clonotype: Being one base from a much bigger clone, this may be a read error. The chain couples TRBV29-1 to TRBJ1-2; possibly TRBD1 for D (6 bases). CDR1 is SQVTM and CDR2 is ANQGSEA in the germline V gene. The V end lost 6 bases, the J end lost 3 bases, and 17 bases lay between the germline ends. This CDR3 region has 14 residues. The CDR3 loop is CSVPNWTEHYGYTF. The DNA of the CDR3 is TGCAGCGTCCCAAACTGGACAGAGCACTATGGCTACACCTTC.

In its sample, this clonotype was seen many times. The CDR3 DNA sequence: TGTGCCAGCAGCTTAGCGCAGCATACTGAAGCTTTCTTT. This encodes CASSLAQHTEAFF. The chain uses TRBV7-9 and TRBJ1-1; D not certain. The ends were cut back, 0 bases at V and 5 bases at J, with 7 bases in the middle. CDR1 is SEHNR and CDR2 is FQNEAQ in the germline V gene (reference sequence). The CDR3 is made up of 13 amino acids.

This clonotype was counted at least ten times. The chain links TRBV7-3 to TRBJ1-2, with TRBD1 as a possible D gene (6 bases). V lost 5 bases and J 2 bases, leaving 9 bases between the germline ends. The CDR3 spans 13 residues. CDR1 is SGHTA and CDR2 is FQGTGA in the germline V gene. DNA for the CDR3: TGTGCCAGCAGCCCAGGGGACAACTATGGCTACACCTTC. Encoded protein: CASSPGDNYGYTF.

This clonotype was detected many times. The rearrangement joins TRBV25-1 to TRBJ2-3; 9 bases fit TRBD1. The V gene's germline CDR1 is MGHDK and CDR2 SYGVNS. Germline trimming cut 5 bases from V and 2 bases from J; bases unmatched to any gene: 23. This CDR3 region has 21 residues. In DNA form, the CDR3 reads TGTGCCAGCAGTTCACAACTTTTACCGGGACAGGGATTACTCTCCACAGATACGCAGTATTTT. Protein product: CASSSQLLPGQGLLSTDTQYF.

Ten or more counts support this clonotype. This chain links TRBV28 with TRBJ2-2, with TRBD1 matching over 9 bases. Germline CDR1 MDHEN, CDR2 SYDVKM. The CDR3 sequence is 14 residues long. The ends lost 7 bases at V and 4 bases at J; junction bases unmatched: 4. CDR3 sequence: CASTRQGGTGELFF. The CDR3 DNA reads as TGTGCCAGCACCAGACAGGGGGGCACCGGGGAGCTGTTTTTT.

The table lists this clonotype with many counts. The chain employs TRBV20-1 and TRBJ2-3; 7 bases align to TRBD2. The V gene's germline CDR1 is DFQATT and CDR2 SNEGSKA (reference sequence). The CDR3 is 14 residues long. Germline trimming cut 3 bases from V and 3 bases from J; bases unmatched to any gene: 6. CDR3 DNA sequence: TGCAGTGCTAGTTTCGGCGGGGGAACAGATACGCAGTATTTT. Amino acid sequence: CSASFGGGTDTQYF.

This rearrangement joins TRBV12-3 or TRBV12-4 to TRBJ2-2, with D possibly TRBD2 on 5 matching bases. The CDR3 runs to 15 residues. V was shortened by 0 bases and J by 6 bases, with 11 bases between the two germline ends. CDR3 protein: CASSLAGRRPGELFF. The CDR3 DNA reads as TGTGCCAGCAGTTTAGCCGGACGGAGGCCCGGGGAGCTGTTTTTT.

At least ten counts were recorded for this clonotype. The chain employs TRBV5-1 and TRBJ2-1; D gene unclear. This CDR3 has 15 amino acids. V lost 2 bases and J lost 5, with 14 bases in between. Germline loops: CDR1 SGHRS, CDR2 YFSETQ. In DNA form, the CDR3 reads TGCGCCAGCAGCTTCTCAGCGTTGATCGACAATGAGCAGTTCTTC. Translation: CASSFSALIDNEQFF.

This clonotype has only a few counts. The V and J genes are TRBV7-6 and TRBJ2-3; 9 nucleotides agree with TRBD2. Trimming at V came to 5 bases and at J to 4 bases, leaving 4 bases not matched to a gene. The CDR3 covers 14 residues. The germline V gene has CDR1 SGHVS and CDR2 FNYEAQ. As DNA, the CDR3 is TGTGCCAGCAGCCTTAGCGGGGGCCCAGATACGCAGTATTTT. The encoded protein is CASSLSGGPDTQYF.

The genes are TRBV6-6 and TRBJ1-6; no reliable D call. The length of the CDR3 is 15 residues. Trimming removed 7 bases from V and 6 bases from J, with 16 bases in between. Per the germline V gene, CDR1 is MNHNY and CDR2 is SVGAGI (reference sequence). CDR3 nucleotide sequence: TGTGCCAGCACCGAGGTTCGGGTTCTTAATTCACCCCTCCACTTT. Encoded protein: CASTEVRVLNSPLHF.